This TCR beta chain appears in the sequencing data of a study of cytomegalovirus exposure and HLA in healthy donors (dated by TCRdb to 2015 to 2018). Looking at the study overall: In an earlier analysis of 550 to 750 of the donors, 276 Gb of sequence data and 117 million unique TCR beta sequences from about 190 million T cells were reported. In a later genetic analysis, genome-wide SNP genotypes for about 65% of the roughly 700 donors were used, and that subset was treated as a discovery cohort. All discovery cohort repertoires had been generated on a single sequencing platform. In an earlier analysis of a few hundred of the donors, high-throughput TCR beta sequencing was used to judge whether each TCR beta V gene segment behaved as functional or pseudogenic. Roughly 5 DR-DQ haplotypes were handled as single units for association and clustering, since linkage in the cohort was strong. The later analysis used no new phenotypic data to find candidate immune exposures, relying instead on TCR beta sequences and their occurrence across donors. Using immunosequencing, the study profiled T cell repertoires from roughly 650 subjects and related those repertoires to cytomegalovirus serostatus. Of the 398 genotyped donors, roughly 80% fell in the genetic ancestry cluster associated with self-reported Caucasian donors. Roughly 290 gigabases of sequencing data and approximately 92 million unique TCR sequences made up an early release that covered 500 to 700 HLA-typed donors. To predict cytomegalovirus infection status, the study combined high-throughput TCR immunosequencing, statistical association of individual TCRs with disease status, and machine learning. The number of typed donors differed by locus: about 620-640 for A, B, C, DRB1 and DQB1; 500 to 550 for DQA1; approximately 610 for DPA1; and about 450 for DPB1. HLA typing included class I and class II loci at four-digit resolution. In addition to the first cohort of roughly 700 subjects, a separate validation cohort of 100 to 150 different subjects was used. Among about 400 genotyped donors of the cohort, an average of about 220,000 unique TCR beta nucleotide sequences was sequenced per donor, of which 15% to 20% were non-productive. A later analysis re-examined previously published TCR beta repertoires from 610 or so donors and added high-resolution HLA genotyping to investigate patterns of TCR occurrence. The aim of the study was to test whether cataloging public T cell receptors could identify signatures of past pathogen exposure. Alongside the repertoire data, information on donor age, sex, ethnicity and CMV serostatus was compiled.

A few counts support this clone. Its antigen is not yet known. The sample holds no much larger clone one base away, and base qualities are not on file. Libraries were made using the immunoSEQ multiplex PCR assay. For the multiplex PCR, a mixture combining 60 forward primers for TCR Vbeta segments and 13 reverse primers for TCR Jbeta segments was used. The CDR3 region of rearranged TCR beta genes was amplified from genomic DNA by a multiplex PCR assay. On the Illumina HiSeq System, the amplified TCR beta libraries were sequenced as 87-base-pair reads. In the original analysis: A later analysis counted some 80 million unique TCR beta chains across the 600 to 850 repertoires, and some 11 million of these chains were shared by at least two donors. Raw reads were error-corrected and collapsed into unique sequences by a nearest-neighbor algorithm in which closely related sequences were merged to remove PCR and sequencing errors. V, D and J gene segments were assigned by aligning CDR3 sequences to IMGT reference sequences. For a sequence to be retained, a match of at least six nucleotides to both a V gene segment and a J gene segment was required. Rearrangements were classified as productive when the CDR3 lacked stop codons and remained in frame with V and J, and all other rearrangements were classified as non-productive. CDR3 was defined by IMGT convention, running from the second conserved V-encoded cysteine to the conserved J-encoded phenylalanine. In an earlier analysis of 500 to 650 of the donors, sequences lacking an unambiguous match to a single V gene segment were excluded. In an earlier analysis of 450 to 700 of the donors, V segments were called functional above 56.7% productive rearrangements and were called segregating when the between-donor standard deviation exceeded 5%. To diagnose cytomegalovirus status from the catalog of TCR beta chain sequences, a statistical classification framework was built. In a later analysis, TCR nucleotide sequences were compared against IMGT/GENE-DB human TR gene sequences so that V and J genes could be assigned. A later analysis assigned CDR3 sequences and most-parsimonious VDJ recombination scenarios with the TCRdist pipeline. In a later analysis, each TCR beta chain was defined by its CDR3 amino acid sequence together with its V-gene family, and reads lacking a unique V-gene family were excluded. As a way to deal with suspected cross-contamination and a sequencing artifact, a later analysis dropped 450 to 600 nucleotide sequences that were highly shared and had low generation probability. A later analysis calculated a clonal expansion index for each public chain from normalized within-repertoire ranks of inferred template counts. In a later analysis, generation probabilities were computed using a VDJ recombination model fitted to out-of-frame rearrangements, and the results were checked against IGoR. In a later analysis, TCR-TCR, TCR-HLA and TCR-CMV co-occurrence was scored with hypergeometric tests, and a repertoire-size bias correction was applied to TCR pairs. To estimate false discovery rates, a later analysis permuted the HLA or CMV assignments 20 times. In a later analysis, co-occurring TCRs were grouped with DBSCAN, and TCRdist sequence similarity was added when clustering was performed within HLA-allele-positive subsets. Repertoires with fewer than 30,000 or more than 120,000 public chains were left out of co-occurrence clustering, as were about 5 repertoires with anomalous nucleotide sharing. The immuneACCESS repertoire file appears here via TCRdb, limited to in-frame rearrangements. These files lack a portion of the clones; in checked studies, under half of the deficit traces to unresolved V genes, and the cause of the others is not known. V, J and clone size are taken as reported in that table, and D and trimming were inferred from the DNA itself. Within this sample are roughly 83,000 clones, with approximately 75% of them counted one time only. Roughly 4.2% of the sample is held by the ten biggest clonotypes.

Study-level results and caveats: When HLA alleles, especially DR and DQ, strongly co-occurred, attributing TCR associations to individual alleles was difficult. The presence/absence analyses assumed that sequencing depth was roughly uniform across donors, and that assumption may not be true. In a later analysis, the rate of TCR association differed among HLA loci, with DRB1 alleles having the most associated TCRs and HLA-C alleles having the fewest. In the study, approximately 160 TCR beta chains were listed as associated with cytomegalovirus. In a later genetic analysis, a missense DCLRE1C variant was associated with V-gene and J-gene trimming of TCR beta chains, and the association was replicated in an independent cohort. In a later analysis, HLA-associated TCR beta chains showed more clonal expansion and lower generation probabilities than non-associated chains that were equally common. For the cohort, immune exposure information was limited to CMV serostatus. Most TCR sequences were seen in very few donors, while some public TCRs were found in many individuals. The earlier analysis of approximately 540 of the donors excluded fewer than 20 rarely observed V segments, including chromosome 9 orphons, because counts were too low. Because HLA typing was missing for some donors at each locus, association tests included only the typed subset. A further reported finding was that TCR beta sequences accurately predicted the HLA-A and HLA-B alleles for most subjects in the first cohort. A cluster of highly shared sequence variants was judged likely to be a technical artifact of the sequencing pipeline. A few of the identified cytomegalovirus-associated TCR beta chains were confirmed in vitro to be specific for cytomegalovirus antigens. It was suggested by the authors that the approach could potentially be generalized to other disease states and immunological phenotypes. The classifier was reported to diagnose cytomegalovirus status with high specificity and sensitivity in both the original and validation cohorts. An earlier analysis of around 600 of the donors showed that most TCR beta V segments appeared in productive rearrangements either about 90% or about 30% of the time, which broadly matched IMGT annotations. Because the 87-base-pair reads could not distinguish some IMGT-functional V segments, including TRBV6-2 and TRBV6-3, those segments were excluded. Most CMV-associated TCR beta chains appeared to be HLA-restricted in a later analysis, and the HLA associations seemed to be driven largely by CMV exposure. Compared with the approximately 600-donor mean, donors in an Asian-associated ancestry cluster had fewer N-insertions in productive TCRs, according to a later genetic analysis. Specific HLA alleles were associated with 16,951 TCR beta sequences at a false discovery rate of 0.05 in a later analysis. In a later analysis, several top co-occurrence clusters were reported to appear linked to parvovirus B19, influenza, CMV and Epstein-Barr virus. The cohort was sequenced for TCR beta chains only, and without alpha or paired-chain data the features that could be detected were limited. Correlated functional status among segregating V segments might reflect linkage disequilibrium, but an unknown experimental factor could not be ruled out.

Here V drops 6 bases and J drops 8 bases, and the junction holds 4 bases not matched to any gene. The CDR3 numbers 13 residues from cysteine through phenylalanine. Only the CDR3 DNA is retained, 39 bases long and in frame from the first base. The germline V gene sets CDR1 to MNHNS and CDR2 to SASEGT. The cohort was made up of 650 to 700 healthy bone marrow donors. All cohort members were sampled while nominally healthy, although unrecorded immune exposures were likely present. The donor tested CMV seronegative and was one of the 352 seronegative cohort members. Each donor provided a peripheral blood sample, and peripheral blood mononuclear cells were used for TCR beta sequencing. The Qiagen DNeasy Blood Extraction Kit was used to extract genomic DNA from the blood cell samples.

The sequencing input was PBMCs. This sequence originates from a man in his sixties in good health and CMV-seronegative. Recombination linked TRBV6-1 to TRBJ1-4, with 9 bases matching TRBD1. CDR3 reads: CASSGQGYEKLFF. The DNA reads TGTGCCAGCAGCGGACAGGGGTACGAAAAACTGTTTTTT.